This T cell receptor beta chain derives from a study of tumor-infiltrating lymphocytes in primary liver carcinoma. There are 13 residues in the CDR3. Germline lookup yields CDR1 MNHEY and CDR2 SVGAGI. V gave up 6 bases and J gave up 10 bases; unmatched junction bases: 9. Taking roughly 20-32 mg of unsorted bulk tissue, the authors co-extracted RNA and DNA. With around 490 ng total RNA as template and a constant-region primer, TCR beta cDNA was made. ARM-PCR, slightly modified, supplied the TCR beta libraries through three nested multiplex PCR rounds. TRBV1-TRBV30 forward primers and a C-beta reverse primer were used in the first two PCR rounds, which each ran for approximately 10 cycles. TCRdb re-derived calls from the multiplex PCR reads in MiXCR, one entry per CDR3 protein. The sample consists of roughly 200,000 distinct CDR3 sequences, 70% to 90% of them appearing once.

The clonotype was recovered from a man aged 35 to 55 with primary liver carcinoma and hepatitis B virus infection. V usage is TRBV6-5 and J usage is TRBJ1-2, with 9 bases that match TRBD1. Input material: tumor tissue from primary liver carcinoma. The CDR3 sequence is CASSLQGAVAYTF. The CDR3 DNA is TGTGCCAGCAGCCTACAGGGGGCGGTCGCCTACACCTTC.